The text below deals with one T cell receptor (beta chain). What it binds is not known. The data were obtained in a study of CXCR3-negative and CXCR3-positive naive CD8 T cells. General study points: Sequencing showed both naive subsets with comparably high diversity, and memory CD8+ cells much lower. The study found more hydrophobic TRB CDR3s in CXCR3-positive naive cells than in CXCR3-negative naive cells. The TRBV-TRBJ usage of naive CXCR3-negative and CXCR3-positive cells was similar, but that of memory cells differed.

This CDR3 is 12 amino acids long. The germline gives CDR1 DFQATT, CDR2 SNEGSKA (reference sequence). The TRB cDNA libraries were prepared by 5' RACE with UMI labels. Each CDR3 protein gets one entry in TCRdb, which reprocessed the 5' RACE reads and gives no DNA. This sample lists fewer than 140,000 distinct CDR3 sequences; its ten largest clones have 0.3% to 0.4%. A CD45RO-CCR7+CD27+CD95- profile was what naive CD8+ T cells displayed. The TCR comes from a human donor in good health. Some clones in this sample may be carry-over from other donors' samples. The V and J genes are TRBV20-1 and TRBJ1-2. The sequencing sample was made of naive CXCR3+ CD8+ T cells from blood. As to subset: CD45RO-CCR7+CD27+CD95- naive CD8+ T cells expressing CXCR3 (TNR3+). CDR3 amino acids: CSARGAGYGYTF.